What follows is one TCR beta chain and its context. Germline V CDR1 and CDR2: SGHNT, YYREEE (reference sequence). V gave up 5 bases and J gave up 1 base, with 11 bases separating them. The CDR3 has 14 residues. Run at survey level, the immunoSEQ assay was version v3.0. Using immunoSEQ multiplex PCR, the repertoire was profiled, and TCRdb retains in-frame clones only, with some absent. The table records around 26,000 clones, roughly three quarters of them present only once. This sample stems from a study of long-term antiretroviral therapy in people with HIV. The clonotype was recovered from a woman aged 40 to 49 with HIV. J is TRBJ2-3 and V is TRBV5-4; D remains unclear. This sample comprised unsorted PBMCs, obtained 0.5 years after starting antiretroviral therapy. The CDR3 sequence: CASSYNGGTDTQYF. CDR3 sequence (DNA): TGTGCCAGCAGTTATAATGGTGGCACAGATACGCAGTATTTT. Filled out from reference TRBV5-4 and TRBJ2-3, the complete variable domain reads ETGVTQSPTHLIKTRGQQVTLRCSSQSGHNTVSWYQQALGQGPQFIFQYYREEENGRGNFPPRFSGLQFPNYSSELNVNALELDDSALYLCASSYNGGTDTQYFGPGTRLTVL.